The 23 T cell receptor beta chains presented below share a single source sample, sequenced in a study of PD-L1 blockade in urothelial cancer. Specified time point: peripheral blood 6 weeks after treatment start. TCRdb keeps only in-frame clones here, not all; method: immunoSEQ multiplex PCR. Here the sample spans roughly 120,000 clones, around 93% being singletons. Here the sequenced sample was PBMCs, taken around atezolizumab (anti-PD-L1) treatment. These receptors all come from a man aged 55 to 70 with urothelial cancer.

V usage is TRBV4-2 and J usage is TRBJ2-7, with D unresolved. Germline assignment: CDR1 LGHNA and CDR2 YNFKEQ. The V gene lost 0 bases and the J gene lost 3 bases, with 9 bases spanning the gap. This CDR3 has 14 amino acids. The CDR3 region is CASSQEAESYEQYF. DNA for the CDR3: TGTGCCAGCAGCCAAGAGGCGGAGAGCTACGAGCAGTACTTC.

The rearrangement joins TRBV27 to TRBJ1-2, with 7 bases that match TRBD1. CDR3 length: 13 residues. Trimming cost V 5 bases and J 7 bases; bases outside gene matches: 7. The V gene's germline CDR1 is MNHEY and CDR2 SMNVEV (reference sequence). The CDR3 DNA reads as TGTGCCAGCAGTAATGACAGGGTTGGTGGCTACACCTTC. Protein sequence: CASSNDRVGGYTF.

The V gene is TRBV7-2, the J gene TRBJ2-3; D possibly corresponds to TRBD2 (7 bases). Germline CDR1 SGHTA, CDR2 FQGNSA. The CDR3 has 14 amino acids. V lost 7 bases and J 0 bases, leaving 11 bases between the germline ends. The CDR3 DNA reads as TGTGCCAGCAAGGGGGGGCTCAGCACAGATACGCAGTATTTT. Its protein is CASKGGLSTDTQYF.

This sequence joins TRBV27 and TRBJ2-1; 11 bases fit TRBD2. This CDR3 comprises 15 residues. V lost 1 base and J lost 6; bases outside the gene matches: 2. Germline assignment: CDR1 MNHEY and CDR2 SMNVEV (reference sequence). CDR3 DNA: TGTGCCAGCAGTTTATTACTAGCGGGAGTCAATGAGCAGTTCTTC. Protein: CASSLLLAGVNEQFF.

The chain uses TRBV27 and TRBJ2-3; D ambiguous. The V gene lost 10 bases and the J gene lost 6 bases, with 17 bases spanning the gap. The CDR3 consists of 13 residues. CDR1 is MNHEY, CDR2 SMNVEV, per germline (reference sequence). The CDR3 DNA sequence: TGTGCCACACAACCTCGAGCCGGGGATACGCAGTATTTT. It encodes CATQPRAGDTQYF.

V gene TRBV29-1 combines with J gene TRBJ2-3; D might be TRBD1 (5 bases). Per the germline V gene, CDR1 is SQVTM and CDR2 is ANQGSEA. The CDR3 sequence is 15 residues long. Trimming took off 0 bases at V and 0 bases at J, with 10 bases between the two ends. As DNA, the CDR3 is TGCAGCGTTGAAGAGCGGACAACTAGCACAGATACGCAGTATTTT. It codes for CSVEERTTSTDTQYF.

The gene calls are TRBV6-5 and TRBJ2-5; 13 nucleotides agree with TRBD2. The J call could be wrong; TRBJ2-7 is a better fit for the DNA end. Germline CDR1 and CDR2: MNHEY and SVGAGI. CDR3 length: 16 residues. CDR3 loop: CASSYGTSGATYEQYF. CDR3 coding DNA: TGTGCCAGCAGTTATGGGACTAGCGGGGCGACCTACGAGCAGTACTTC.

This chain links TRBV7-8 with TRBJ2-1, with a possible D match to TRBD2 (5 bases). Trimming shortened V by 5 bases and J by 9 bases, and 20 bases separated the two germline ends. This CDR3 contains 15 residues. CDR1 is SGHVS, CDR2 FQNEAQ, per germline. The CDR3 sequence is CASSPPRGLGGEQFF. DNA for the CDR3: TGTGCCAGCAGCCCACCCCGGGGATTGGGTGGTGAGCAGTTCTTC.

DNA of the CDR3: TGTGCCAGCAGTTACTCACAGGGGGGGCGTGAAAAACTGTTTTTT. It translates to CASSYSQGGREKLFF. The genes are TRBV6-5 and TRBJ1-4; 8 bases are a match to TRBD1. This CDR3 has 15 residues. Losses at the gene ends were 0 bases for V and 7 bases for J; bases not matched to a gene: 4. Germline V lookup: CDR1 MNHEY, CDR2 SVGAGI.

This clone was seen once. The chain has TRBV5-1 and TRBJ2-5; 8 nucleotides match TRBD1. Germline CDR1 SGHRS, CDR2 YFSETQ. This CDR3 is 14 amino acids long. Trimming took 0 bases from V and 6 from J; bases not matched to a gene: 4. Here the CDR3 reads CASSLGQGRQTQYF. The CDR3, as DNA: TGCGCCAGCAGCTTGGGACAGGGGAGGCAGACCCAGTACTTC.

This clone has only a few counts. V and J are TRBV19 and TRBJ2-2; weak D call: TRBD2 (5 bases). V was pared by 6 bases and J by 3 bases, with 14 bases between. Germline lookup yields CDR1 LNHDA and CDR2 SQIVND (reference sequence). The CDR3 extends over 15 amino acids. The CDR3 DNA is TGTGCCAGTAGATTAAGAGGGTTAGACACCGGGGAGCTGTTTTTT. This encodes CASRLRGLDTGELFF.

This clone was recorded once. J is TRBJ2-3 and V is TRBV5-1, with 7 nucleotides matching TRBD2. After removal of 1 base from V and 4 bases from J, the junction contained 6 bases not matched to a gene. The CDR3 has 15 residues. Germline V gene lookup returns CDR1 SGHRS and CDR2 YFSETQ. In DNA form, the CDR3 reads TGCGCCAGCAGCTTGTCTCCAGGGAGGGCAGATACGCAGTATTTT. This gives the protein CASSLSPGRADTQYF.

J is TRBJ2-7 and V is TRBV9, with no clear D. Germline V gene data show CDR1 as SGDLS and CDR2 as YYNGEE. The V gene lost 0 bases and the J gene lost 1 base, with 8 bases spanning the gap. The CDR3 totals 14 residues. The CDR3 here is CASSVAWASYEQYF. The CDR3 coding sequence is TGTGCCAGCAGCGTAGCCTGGGCTTCCTACGAGCAGTACTTC.

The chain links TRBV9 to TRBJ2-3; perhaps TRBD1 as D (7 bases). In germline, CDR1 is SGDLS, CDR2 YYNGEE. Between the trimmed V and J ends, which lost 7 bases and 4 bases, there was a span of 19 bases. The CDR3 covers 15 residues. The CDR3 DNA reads TGTGCCAGCGGAGGGGGCCACGCGGCGGCAGATACGCAGTATTTT. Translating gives CASGGGHAAADTQYF.

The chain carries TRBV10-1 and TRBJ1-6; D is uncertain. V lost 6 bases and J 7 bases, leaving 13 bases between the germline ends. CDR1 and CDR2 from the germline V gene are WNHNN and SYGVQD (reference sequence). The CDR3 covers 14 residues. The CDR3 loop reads CASRRAGENSPLHF. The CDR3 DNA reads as TGCGCCAGCAGGAGGGCCGGGGAGAATTCACCCCTCCACTTT.

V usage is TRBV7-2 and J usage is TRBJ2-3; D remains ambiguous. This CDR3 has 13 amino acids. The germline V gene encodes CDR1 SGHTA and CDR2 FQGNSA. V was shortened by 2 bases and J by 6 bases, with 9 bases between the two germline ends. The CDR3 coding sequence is TGTGCCAGCAGCTTATCCCTCCTTGATACGCAGTATTTT. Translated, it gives CASSLSLLDTQYF.

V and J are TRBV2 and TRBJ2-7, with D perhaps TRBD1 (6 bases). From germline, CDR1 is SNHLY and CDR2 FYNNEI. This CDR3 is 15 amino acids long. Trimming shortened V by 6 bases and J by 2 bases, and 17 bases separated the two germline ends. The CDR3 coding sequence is TGTGCCAGCAGAGCCTCCGGGACACGTCCCTACGAGCAGTACTTC. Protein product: CASRASGTRPYEQYF.

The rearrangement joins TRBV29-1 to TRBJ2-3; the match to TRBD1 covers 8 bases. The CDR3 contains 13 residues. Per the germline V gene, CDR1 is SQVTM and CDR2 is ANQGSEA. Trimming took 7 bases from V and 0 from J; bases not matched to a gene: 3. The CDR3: CSGDRPSTDTQYF. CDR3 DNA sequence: TGCAGCGGGGACAGGCCAAGCACAGATACGCAGTATTTT.

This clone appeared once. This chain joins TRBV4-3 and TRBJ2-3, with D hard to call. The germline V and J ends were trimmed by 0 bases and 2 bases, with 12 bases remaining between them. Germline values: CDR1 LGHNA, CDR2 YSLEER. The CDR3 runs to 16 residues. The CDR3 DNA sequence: TGCGCCAGCAGCCAAGATCACGGTTCCCCCACAGATACGCAGTATTTT. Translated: CASSQDHGSPTDTQYF.

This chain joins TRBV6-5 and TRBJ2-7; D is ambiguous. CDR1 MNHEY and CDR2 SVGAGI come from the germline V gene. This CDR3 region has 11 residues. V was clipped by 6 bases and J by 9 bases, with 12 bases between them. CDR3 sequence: CASRDETWQYF. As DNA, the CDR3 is TGTGCCAGCAGGGATGAGACTTGGCAGTACTTC.

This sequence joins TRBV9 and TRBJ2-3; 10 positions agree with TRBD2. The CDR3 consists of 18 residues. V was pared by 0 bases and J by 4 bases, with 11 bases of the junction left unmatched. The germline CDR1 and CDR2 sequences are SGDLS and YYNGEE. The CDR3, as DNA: TGTGCCAGCAGCGTAGAAGCGGGAGGGCCCGGACGACCAGATACGCAGTATTTT. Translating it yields CASSVEAGGPGRPDTQYF.

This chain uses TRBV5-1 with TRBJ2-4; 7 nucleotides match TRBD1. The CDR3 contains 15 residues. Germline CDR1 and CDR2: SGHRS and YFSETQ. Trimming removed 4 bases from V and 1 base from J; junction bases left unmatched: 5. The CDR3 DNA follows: TGCGCCAGCAGCGTTCAGGGGGAGGCCAAAAACATTCAGTACTTC. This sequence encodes CASSVQGEAKNIQYF. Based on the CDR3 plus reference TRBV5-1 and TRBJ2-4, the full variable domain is KAGVTQTPRYLIKTRGQQVTLSCSPISGHRSVSWYQQTPGQGLQFLFEYFSETQRNKGNFPGRFSGRQFSNSRSEMNVSTLELGDSALYLCASSVQGEAKNIQYFGAGTRLSVL.

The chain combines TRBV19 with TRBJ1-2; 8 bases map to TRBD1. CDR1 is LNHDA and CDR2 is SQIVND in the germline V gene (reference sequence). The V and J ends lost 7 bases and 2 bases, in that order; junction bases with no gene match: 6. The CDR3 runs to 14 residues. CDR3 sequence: CASTVDRGNYGYTF. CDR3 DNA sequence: TGTGCCAGTACAGTTGACAGGGGCAACTATGGCTACACCTTC.